Sequencing of this T cell receptor (beta chain) was carried out in a study of T cells in narcolepsy. Study observations and caveats: Autoreactive clone sequences were missing from some blood memory CD4+ repertoires.

The count of this clone is one. Its cognate antigen is unknown. The assay was immunoSEQ multiplex PCR, and TCRdb's table has in-frame clones only and misses some. The table has under 35,000 clones, roughly four fifths seen once; the top ten hold 2% to 3%. V dropped 4 bases and J dropped 2; count of bases not matched to a gene: 4. CDR3 length: 16 amino acids. CDR1 MRHNA and CDR2 SNTAGT come from the germline V gene. Sequencing input: CD45RA- memory CD4+ T cells from PBMCs. This receptor was taken from a human donor with narcolepsy. V usage is TRBV6-4 and J usage is TRBJ2-3; TRBD2 matches at 12 bases. The CDR3 protein is CASSVASGGATDTQYF. The CDR3 DNA follows: TGTGCCAGCAGTGTTGCTAGCGGGGGGGCCACAGATACGCAGTATTTT.